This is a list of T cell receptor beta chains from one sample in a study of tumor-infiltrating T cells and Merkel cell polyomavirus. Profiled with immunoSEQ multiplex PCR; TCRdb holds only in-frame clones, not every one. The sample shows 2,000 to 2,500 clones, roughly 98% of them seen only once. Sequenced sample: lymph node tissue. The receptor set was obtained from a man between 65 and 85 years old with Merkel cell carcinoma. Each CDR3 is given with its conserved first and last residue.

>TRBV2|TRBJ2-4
CASSAEGLAKNIQYF
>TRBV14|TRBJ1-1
CASSQPQKGLNTEAFF
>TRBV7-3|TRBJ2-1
CASSLGAAMGARNEQFF
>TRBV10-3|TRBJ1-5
CAASIGTGDQPQHF
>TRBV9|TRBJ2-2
CASSARQGPNTGELFF
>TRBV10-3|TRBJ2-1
CAISASGTSGNEQFF
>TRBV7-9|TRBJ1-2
CASSLRKSGTNYGYTF
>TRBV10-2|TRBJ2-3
CASSESPRGTQYF
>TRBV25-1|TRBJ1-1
CASSGTGLVTEAFF
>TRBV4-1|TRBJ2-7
CASSQDHYGRGEQYF
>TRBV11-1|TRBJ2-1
CASSFRGSNNEQFF
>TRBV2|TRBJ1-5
CASRTGSGSNQPQHF
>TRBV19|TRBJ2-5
CASTPPASGQETQYF
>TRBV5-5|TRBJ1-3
CASSSVHSSGNTIYF
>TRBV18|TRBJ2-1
CASSPGTSSYNEQFF
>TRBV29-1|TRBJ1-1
CSGVNRGRGEAFF
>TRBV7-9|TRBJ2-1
CASSSDSRYNEQFF
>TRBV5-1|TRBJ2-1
CASSPAGGPYNEQFF
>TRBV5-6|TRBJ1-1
CASSAWRDRVSAEAFF
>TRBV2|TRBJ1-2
CASSADSGYTF
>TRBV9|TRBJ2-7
CASSVEREAGEQYF
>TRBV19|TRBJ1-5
CASSKTGEHQPQHF
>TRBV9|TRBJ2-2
CASSVEASGSPGELFF
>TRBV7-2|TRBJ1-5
CASSPGQGGNQPQHF
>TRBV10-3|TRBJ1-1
CAISETGVNTEAFF
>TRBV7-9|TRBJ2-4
CASSFQGQRTLAKNIQYF
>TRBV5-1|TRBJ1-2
CASSLEGASGYTF
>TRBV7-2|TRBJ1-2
CASQTGPRDYGYTF
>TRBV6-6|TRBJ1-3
CASSYSMRDSGNTIYF
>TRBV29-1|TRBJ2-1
CSVERGSDEQFF
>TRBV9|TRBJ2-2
CASSVGQGTTGELFF
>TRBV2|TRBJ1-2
CASSYRDRANYGYTF
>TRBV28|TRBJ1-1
CASSPYPWLGGDTEAFF
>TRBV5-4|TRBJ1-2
CASSPERWFGYTF
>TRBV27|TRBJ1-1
CASSLRTAHEAFF
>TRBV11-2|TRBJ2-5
CASSLGLAGGETQYF
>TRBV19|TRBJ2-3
CASKPDSLGGSTDTQYF
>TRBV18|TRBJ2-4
CASSPPLAGRNIQYF
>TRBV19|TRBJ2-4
CASSRDRGTKNIQYF
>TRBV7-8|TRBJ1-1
CASSHRVGNTEAFF
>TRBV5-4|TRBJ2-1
CASSSAGGPDNEQFF
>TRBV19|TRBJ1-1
CASSIQGARTEAFF
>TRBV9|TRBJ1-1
CASSVLPTGDTEAFF
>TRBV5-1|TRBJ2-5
CASSLAQGGRMETQYF
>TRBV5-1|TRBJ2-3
CASSLTSGMGTDTQYF
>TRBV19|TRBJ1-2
CASSTAQGSHGYTF
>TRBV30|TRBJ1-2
CAWSVWGRVGTNYGYTF
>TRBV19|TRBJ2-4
CASSMLAGGGDIQYF
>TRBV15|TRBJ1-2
CATSRDTQGSYGYTF
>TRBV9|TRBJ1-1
CASSVAPGTEAFF
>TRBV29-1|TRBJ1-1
CSVSKTANTEAFF
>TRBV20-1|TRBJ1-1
CSARETEAFF
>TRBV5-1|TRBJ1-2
CASTNASGGYGYTF
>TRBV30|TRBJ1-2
CAWSVGQGAGYTF
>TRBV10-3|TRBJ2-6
CAISDPGFSGANVLTF
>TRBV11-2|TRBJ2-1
CASSFWGLGTAHRGEQFF
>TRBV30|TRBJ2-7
CVLTVGSYEQYF
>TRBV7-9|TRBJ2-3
CASSWGQSDTQYF